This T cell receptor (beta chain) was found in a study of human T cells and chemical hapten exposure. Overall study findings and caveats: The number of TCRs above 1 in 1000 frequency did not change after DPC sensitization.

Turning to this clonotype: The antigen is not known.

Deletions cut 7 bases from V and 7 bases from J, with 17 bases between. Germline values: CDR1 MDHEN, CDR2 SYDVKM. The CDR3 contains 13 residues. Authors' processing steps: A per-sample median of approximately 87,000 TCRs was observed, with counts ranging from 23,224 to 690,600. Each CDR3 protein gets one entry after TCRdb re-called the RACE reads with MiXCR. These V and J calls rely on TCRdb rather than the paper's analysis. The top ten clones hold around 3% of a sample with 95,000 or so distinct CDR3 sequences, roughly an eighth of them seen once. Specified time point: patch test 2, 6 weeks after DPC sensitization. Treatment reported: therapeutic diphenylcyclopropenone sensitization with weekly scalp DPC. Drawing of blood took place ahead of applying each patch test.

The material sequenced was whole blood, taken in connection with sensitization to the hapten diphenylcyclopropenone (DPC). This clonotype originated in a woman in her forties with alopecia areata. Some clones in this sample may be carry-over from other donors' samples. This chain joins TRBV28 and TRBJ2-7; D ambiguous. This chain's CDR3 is CASTDFGVGEQYF. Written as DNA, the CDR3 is TGTGCCAGCACCGATTTTGGGGTAGGGGAGCAGTACTTC.